This T cell receptor beta chain was identified during a study of blood T cell repertoires in COVID-19. Looking at the study overall: Some COVID-19 samples were acute and others convalescent; all came from the United States, Italy and Spain.

In its sample, this clone was seen once. Methods used by the authors: Amplification with reference gene primers provided the estimates of nucleated cell counts. Assay: immunoSEQ multiplex PCR; the TCRdb copy retains only in-frame clones and omits some. The D gene and trimming were derived from the DNA, and the V and J assignments and clone size from that table. The table shows 200,000 or so clones, with about 80% occurring only once. From germline, CDR1 is WSHSY and CDR2 SAAADI. This CDR3 spans 12 amino acids. V was pared by 8 bases and J by 1 base, with 8 bases between. J is TRBJ2-5 and V is TRBV10-2, with D uncertain. This TCR was recovered from a human donor with acute or convalescent COVID-19. The donor label of this sample is uncertain. The sample taken for sequencing was peripheral blood. This CDR3 is CASGTGQETQYF. The CDR3 DNA reads TGCGCCAGCGGAACGGGCCAAGAGACCCAGTACTTC.